This is a list of T cell receptor beta chains from one sample in a study of early T cells in non-severe SARS-CoV-2 infection. TCRdb re-analysed the 5' RACE reads in MiXCR, keeping a single row per CDR3 protein. The sample has about 55,000 distinct CDR3 sequences; over 10% are singletons. The sequenced sample was whole blood. The receptors derive from an adult who was a healthcare worker with PCR-confirmed SARS-CoV-2 infection or an uninfected control (not recorded which). Both conserved end residues are part of each CDR3. A D gene is named only where the DNA matches it firmly. Part of the rows lack a size; the others show once, few, many or a class for expanded clones.

D	V	J	size	DNA	CDR3
.	TRBV20-1	TRBJ2-7	many	TGCAGTGCTAGCCGCCCTGGCGAGCAGTACTTC	CSASRPGEQYF
TRBD2	TRBV7-7	TRBJ2-3	.	TGTGCCAGCAGCCCCTTAGCGGGCGGGCAGGGAGATACGCAGTATTTT	CASSPLAGGQGDTQYF
.	TRBV7-6	TRBJ2-3	.	TGTGCCAGCAGCTGGAAGGACACAGATACGCAGTATTTT	CASSWKDTDTQYF
.	TRBV10-3	TRBJ1-5	.	TGTGCCATCAGTGGAGGGGCTGGCAATCAGCCCCAGCATTTT	CAISGGAGNQPQHF
.	TRBV29-1	TRBJ2-1	few	TGCAGCGTTGAGGTCTTGGACAATGAGCAGTTCTTC	CSVEVLDNEQFF
TRBD2	TRBV28	TRBJ2-7	few	TGTGCCAGCAGTGGCGGGAGGTACGAGCAGTACTTC	CASSGGRYEQYF
.	TRBV27	TRBJ2-5	few	TGTGCCAGCAGTTCTACCCGAAAAGAGACCCAGTACTTC	CASSSTRKETQYF
TRBD2	TRBV11-2	TRBJ2-1	many	TGTGCCAGCAGCTTAGAACTAGCGGGAGTGGGCAATGAGCAGTTCTTC	CASSLELAGVGNEQFF
.	TRBV10-3	TRBJ2-7	many	TGTGCCATCAGTGATCCAGGGCTTGTTTCATGCGAGCAGTACTTC	CAISDPGLVSCEQYF
TRBD2	TRBV4-1	TRBJ2-7	few	TGCGCCAGCAGTCCACTACGGACTAGCGGGTTTCACGAGCAGTACTTC	CASSPLRTSGFHEQYF
.	TRBV28	TRBJ2-3	.	TGTGCCAGCGGGGCAGGAACGAGCACAGATACGCAGTATTTT	CASGAGTSTDTQYF
TRBD1	TRBV20-1	TRBJ2-7	few	TGCAGTGCTCAAGGACAGGCGTACTACGAGCAGTACTTC	CSAQGQAYYEQYF
.	TRBV2	TRBJ2-3	many	TGTGCCAGCAGTGAAGAGGAGTTGAGCACAGATACGCAGTATTTT	CASSEEELSTDTQYF
TRBD1	TRBV28	TRBJ2-1	many	TGTGCCAGCAGAGGACAGGGGACCTACAATGAGCAGTTCTTC	CASRGQGTYNEQFF
.	TRBV3-1	TRBJ1-3	.	TGTGCCAGCAGACATGGAAACACCATATATTTT	CASRHGNTIYF
.	TRBV6-5	TRBJ2-6	.	TGTGCCAGCAGTCGGACCAAGAGCCCTGGGGCCAACGTCCTGACTTTC	CASSRTKSPGANVLTF
.	TRBV6-2/TRBV6-3	TRBJ2-7	few	TGTGCCAGCAGTTACATCTACGAGCAGTACTTC	CASSYIYEQYF
.	TRBV29-1	TRBJ2-7	.	TGCAGCGTTTCCGGGACACCTTCCTACGAGCAGTACTTC	CSVSGTPSYEQYF
.	TRBV7-2	TRBJ2-5	once	TGTGCCAGCAGCTATACAAGAGAGACCCAGTACTTC	CASSYTRETQYF
.	TRBV29-1	TRBJ1-4	few	TGCAGCGCTCTCGTTGAACCGACTAATGAAAAACTGTTTTTT	CSALVEPTNEKLFF
.	TRBV6-5	TRBJ1-1	few	TGTGCCAGCAGTGTCGGGACAATTCTGAACACTGAAGCTTTCTTT	CASSVGTILNTEAFF
TRBD1	TRBV13	TRBJ2-1	many	TGTGCCAGCAGCAACTGGGGACAGGGGATCCATGAGCAGTTCTTC	CASSNWGQGIHEQFF
TRBD1	TRBV28	TRBJ2-3	.	TGTGCCAGCAGTCCCCTTGGACAGGGGCCGAATACGCAGTATTTT	CASSPLGQGPNTQYF
TRBD1	TRBV7-9	TRBJ2-6	few	TGTGCCAGCAGCCGGACAGGGTCTGGGGCCAACGTCCTGACTTTC	CASSRTGSGANVLTF
.	TRBV5-1	TRBJ1-1	many	TGCGCCAGCAGGCTCACAGGGTTGAGCACTGAAGCTTTCTTT	CASRLTGLSTEAFF
.	TRBV28	TRBJ2-7	.	TGTGCCAGCAGATTTAGCCAGAGCTCCTACGAGCAGTACTTC	CASRFSQSSYEQYF
.	TRBV10-3	TRBJ2-7	many	TGTGCCATCAGTGATTCAGATCCGACCTCCTACGAGCAGTACTTC	CAISDSDPTSYEQYF
TRBD1	TRBV12-3/TRBV12-4	TRBJ2-3	many	TGTGCCAGCAGGCGTGCCGGGACAGGTGCAGATACGCAGTATTTT	CASRRAGTGADTQYF
.	TRBV29-1	TRBJ2-6	many	TGCAGCGTTGATCAGGGAGTCTCTGGGGCCAACGTCCTGACTTTC	CSVDQGVSGANVLTF
.	TRBV2	TRBJ2-2	many	TGTGCCAGCAGTTCGGCGAACACCGGGGAGCTGTTTTTT	CASSSANTGELFF
TRBD2	TRBV5-4	TRBJ2-7	.	TGTGCCAGCAGCCCGGGGACTAGCGGGAGGGCCGAGCAGTACTTC	CASSPGTSGRAEQYF
.	TRBV6-5	TRBJ1-6	many	TGTGCCAGCAGTTACGAGGGTAGCTCCTATAATTCACCCCTCCACTTT	CASSYEGSSYNSPLHF
.	TRBV20-1	TRBJ2-2	.	TGCAGTGCCAGATTCCCCCCTACGGGCGGGGAGCTGTTTTTT	CSARFPPTGGELFF
.	TRBV9	TRBJ2-7	many	TGTGCCAGCAGCCCCGGAGACAAGTACGAGCAGTACTTC	CASSPGDKYEQYF
TRBD1	TRBV29-1	TRBJ2-1	many	TGCAGCGCAAGTGGACAGGGGGGAATAGTCGATGAGCAGTTCTTC	CSASGQGGIVDEQFF
.	TRBV7-2	TRBJ2-1	.	TGTGCCAGCAGCTTAGCGCTGGAGGGAGCCTACAATGAGCAGTTCTTC	CASSLALEGAYNEQFF
.	TRBV27	TRBJ2-7	.	TGTGCCAGCAGTCCCAAAATCTACGAGCAGTACTTC	CASSPKIYEQYF
.	TRBV20-1	TRBJ1-2	.	TGCAGTGCTACTCCAATAGTCGGCTGGGCCTACGGCTACACCTTC	CSATPIVGWAYGYTF
.	TRBV19	TRBJ2-2	many	TGTGCCAGTAGTTGGCCGACAGGGAACACCGGGGAGCTGTTTTTT	CASSWPTGNTGELFF
.	TRBV3-1	TRBJ1-3	.	TGTGCCAGCAGCCAAGGCCACTCTGGAAACACCATATATTTT	CASSQGHSGNTIYF